This TCR beta chain was recovered during a study of blood T cell repertoires in COVID-19. Across the study: Specimens from acute and convalescent COVID-19 originated in the United States, Italy and Spain.

Germline assignment: CDR1 SGHVS and CDR2 FQNEAQ. This CDR3 spans 17 amino acids. With 4 bases clipped from V and 7 bases from J, the junction kept 11 bases outside the gene matches. The cohort comprised adults aged about 18 to 89 years residing in 20 to 30 US areas. The data were produced by immunoSEQ multiplex PCR, yet TCRdb's version contains in-frame clones alone and is incomplete. The sample lists roughly 200,000 clones, approximately 85% occurring once. V and J are TRBV7-8 and TRBJ1-5; 12 bases fit TRBD1. This sequence originates from a man aged 40-55 years who had recovered from COVID-19. The specimen was PBMCs or T cells enriched from blood (not recorded which). CDR3 nucleotide sequence: TGTGCCAGCAGCTCCGGGACAGGGGGCGCCCCGGGGCAGCCCCAGCATTTT. Protein sequence: CASSSGTGGAPGQPQHF.